Following are 30 T cell receptor beta chains from one sample sequenced in a study of cytomegalovirus exposure and HLA in healthy donors. The primer mix had 60 Vbeta and 13 Jbeta primers. TCRdb's table, derived via immunoSEQ multiplex PCR, lists solely in-frame clones and lacks some. In the table there are about 300,000 clones, roughly 89% of which are singletons. Source material: PBMCs. These TCRs come from a middle-aged man in good health and CMV-seropositive.

The J gene is TRBJ2-3, the V gene TRBV15; unclear D gene. Trimming took 1 base from V and 1 from J, leaving 9 bases between them. The length of the CDR3 is 15 residues. The germline CDR1 and CDR2 sequences are LNHNV and YYDKDF (reference sequence). This chain's CDR3 is CATSRGESRTDTQYF. The CDR3 DNA sequence: TGTGCCACCAGCAGAGGTGAGAGCCGCACAGATACGCAGTATTTT.

This rearrangement joins TRBV4-2 to TRBJ2-7; a possible D gene is TRBD1 (5 bases). The CDR3 is 15 residues long. Trimming removed 1 base from V and 2 bases from J, with 12 bases in between. CDR1 and CDR2 from the germline V gene are LGHNA and YNFKEQ. DNA for the CDR3: TGTGCCAGCAGCCAAGTTGGGCAGGGCCCCTACGAGCAGTACTTC. This codes for CASSQVGQGPYEQYF.

The J gene is TRBJ2-3, the V gene TRBV7-9, with D maybe TRBD2 (5 bases). The length of the CDR3 is 15 residues. The germline V gene has CDR1 SEHNR and CDR2 FQNEAQ (reference sequence). The V end lost 5 bases, the J end lost 2 bases, and 14 bases lay between the germline ends. The DNA of the CDR3 is TGTGCCAGCAGCGAGGGAATATCACCCACAGATACGCAGTATTTT. Translated, it gives CASSEGISPTDTQYF.

V gene TRBV7-9 combines with J gene TRBJ2-2, with D perhaps matching TRBD2 (6 bases). Trimming cost V 5 bases and J 6 bases, with 13 bases left between them. This CDR3 region has 14 residues. Germline V CDR1 and CDR2: SEHNR, FQNEAQ (reference sequence). DNA for the CDR3: TGTGCCAGCAGCCGGGGACTGATCCCCGGGGAGCTGTTTTTT. Translated, it gives CASSRGLIPGELFF.

The J gene is TRBJ1-1, the V gene TRBV6-5; tentative D call: TRBD1 (6 bases). V lost 1 base and J 0 bases, leaving 9 bases between the germline ends. This CDR3 region has 15 residues. Germline lookup yields CDR1 MNHEY and CDR2 SVGAGI. The CDR3, as DNA: TGTGCCAGCAGTTACTTTGGACAGCTGAACACTGAAGCTTTCTTT. This encodes CASSYFGQLNTEAFF.

The chain uses TRBV5-4 and TRBJ2-7, with a possible D match to TRBD1 (7 bases). CDR3 length: 14 amino acids. From germline, CDR1 is SGHNT and CDR2 YYREEE (reference sequence). Deletions cut 4 bases from V and 3 bases from J, with 14 bases between. In nucleotides, the CDR3 is TGTGCCAGCAGCCTCCAGGGGGGAGGCTACGAGCAGTACTTC. This translates into CASSLQGGGYEQYF.

The chain's CDR3 is CASSPRPAGGNSGANVLTF. In DNA, the CDR3 is TGTGCCAGCAGCCCCCGCCCGGCAGGGGGCAACTCTGGGGCCAACGTCCTGACTTTC. This chain uses TRBV7-3 with TRBJ2-6, with 8 bases aligning to TRBD1. This CDR3 is 19 amino acids long. Per the germline V gene, CDR1 is SGHTA and CDR2 is FQGTGA. Trimming cost V 5 bases and J 0 bases; bases outside gene matches: 12.

This clone was observed a handful of times. Other DNA sequences from this sample encode an identical CDR3 as well. The rearrangement uses TRBV5-1 and TRBJ1-1; D remains ambiguous. Germline loops: CDR1 SGHRS, CDR2 YFSETQ. V was trimmed by 0 bases and J by 1 base, leaving 4 bases between them. The CDR3 sequence is 13 residues long. The CDR3: CASSLDRNTEAFF. As DNA, the CDR3 is TGCGCCAGCAGCTTGGACAGGAACACTGAAGCTTTCTTT.

DNA of the CDR3: TGTGCAAGTCGCCCCCCGAGACTAGCGGGAGGAACCCCAAACACCGGGGAGCTGTTTTTT. This codes for CASRPPRLAGGTPNTGELFF. The chain carries TRBV12-2 and TRBJ2-2; TRBD2 is the table's D call, not checked against the DNA. TRBV12-2 counts as a pseudogene. The CDR3 contains 20 residues.

This clone was counted a single time. The chain is built from TRBV28 and TRBJ2-7; tentative D call: TRBD2 (6 bases). This CDR3 is built from 15 residues. The germline gives CDR1 MDHEN, CDR2 SYDVKM. V was shortened by 5 bases and J by 3 bases, with 17 bases between the two germline ends. CDR3 DNA sequence: TGTGCCAGCAGTCCCGGGAGCGCGGGGCACTACGAGCAGTACTTC. Encoded protein: CASSPGSAGHYEQYF.

This chain connects TRBV14 to TRBJ2-5; D ambiguous. From germline, CDR1 is SGHDN and CDR2 FVKESK. The CDR3 loop spans 13 amino acids. Trimming shortened V by 3 bases and J by 2 bases, and 7 bases separated the two germline ends. The CDR3 coding sequence is TGTGCCAGCAGCCACCAGGAACAAGAGACCCAGTACTTC. Its protein is CASSHQEQETQYF.

On this clone: The same CDR3 can be traced to other DNA sequences in this sample. This rearrangement joins TRBV7-9 to TRBJ1-1, with TRBD1 as a possible D gene (5 bases). Germline CDR1 and CDR2: SEHNR and FQNEAQ (reference sequence). The germline V and J ends were trimmed by 5 bases and 3 bases, with 10 bases remaining between them. This CDR3 comprises 13 residues. The CDR3 DNA follows: TGTGCCAGCAGCCCAGCGGGGGACACTGAAGCTTTCTTT. Its translation is CASSPAGDTEAFF. Full variable domain (remainder filled in from reference TRBV7-9 and TRBJ1-1): DTGVSQNPRHKITKRGQNVTFRCDPISEHNRLYWYRQTLGQGPEFLTYFQNEAQLEKSRLLSDRFSAERPKGSFSTLEIQRTEQGDSAMYLCASSPAGDTEAFFGQGTRLTVV.

In this sample, this clone turned up once. The chain is built from TRBV11-3 and TRBJ2-1; TRBD1 might be the D (5 bases). Germline assignment: CDR1 SGHNT and CDR2 YENEEA. Trimming left V 3 bases short and J 0 bases short, with 15 bases between. CDR3 length equals 17 residues. The CDR3 protein is CASSLDKMGDSYNEQFF. CDR3 sequence (DNA): TGTGCCAGCAGCTTGGACAAAATGGGTGACTCCTACAATGAGCAGTTCTTC.

The genes are TRBV27 and TRBJ1-5; no reliable D call. Trimming stripped 0 bases from V and 6 bases from J, with 6 bases between. The CDR3 covers 13 residues. Germline V lookup: CDR1 MNHEY, CDR2 SMNVEV (reference sequence). The CDR3 DNA sequence: TGTGCCAGCAGTTTATCGGGAGGTCAGCCCCAGCATTTT. Protein: CASSLSGGQPQHF.

The chain links TRBV5-1 to TRBJ2-7; 8 nucleotides line up with TRBD2. The V and J ends lost 4 bases and 6 bases, in that order; junction bases with no gene match: 12. CDR1 and CDR2 from the germline V gene are SGHRS and YFSETQ. The CDR3 is 15 amino acids. CDR3 bases: TGCGCCAGCAGCGCCCCGGGACTAGAGTTACGCGAGCAGTACTTC. Translating it yields CASSAPGLELREQYF. The full variable domain, its missing parts supplied by reference TRBV5-1 and TRBJ2-7, is KAGVTQTPRYLIKTRGQQVTLSCSPISGHRSVSWYQQTPGQGLQFLFEYFSETQRNKGNFPGRFSGRQFSNSRSEMNVSTLELGDSALYLCASSAPGLELREQYFGPGTRLTVT.

V gene TRBV6-5 combines with J gene TRBJ2-7; D possibly corresponds to TRBD1 (6 bases). This CDR3 is 15 amino acids long. From germline, CDR1 is MNHEY and CDR2 SVGAGI. Trimming pared 0 bases from V and 2 bases from J, leaving 11 bases between. The CDR3 nucleotides read TGTGCCAGCAGTTACTCGAGACAGGTCGCCTACGAGCAGTACTTC. Protein: CASSYSRQVAYEQYF.

Turning to this clone: Its ends do not fully match the called genes, so a read error is possible. The chain employs TRBV20-1 and TRBJ2-7, with TRBD1 matching 11 bases. The CDR3 runs to 9 residues. CDR1 is DFQATT and CDR2 is SNEGSKA in the germline V gene (reference sequence). CDR3 in amino acids: CSAPGTGGF. DNA for the CDR3: TGCAGTGCGCCCGGGACAGGGGGATTC.

This sequence joins TRBV9 and TRBJ2-2; D ambiguous. V was pared by 0 bases and J by 6 bases, with 9 bases between. Germline loops: CDR1 SGDLS, CDR2 YYNGEE. The CDR3 contains 14 residues. The CDR3 spells CASSVETVAGELFF. The CDR3 nucleotides read TGTGCCAGCAGCGTAGAAACAGTCGCCGGGGAGCTGTTTTTT.

The chain uses TRBV15 and TRBJ2-2; maybe TRBD2 (6 bases). This CDR3 region has 18 residues. CDR1 LNHNV and CDR2 YYDKDF come from the germline V gene (reference sequence). V dropped 1 base and J dropped 1 base, with 16 bases sitting between them. The CDR3 protein is CATSRVGGRRRNTGELFF. DNA of the CDR3: TGTGCCACCAGCAGAGTGGGGGGTCGGAGAAGGAACACCGGGGAGCTGTTTTTT. Using reference TRBV15 and TRBJ2-2 for the parts outside the CDR3, the full variable domain is DAMVIQNPRYQVTQFGKPVTLSCSQTLNHNVMYWYQQKSSQAPKLLFHYYDKDFNNEADTPDNFQSRRPNTSFCFLDIRSPGLGDTAMYLCATSRVGGRRRNTGELFFGEGSRLTVL.

The CDR3 loop is CASSENIAQGKGGYTF. DNA for the CDR3: TGTGCCAGCAGTGAAAATATCGCACAGGGGAAAGGTGGCTACACCTTC. This sequence joins TRBV25-1 and TRBJ1-2, with 7 bases lining up with TRBD1. The CDR3 totals 16 residues. Germline V lookup: CDR1 MGHDK, CDR2 SYGVNS. After removal of 2 bases from V and 7 bases from J, the junction contained 13 bases not matched to a gene.

The V gene is TRBV5-1, the J gene TRBJ2-4, with D possibly matching TRBD1 (6 bases). V dropped 7 bases and J dropped 8 bases, with 16 bases sitting between them. This CDR3 comprises 13 residues. CDR1 is SGHRS, CDR2 YFSETQ, per germline. CDR3 amino acids: CASRDIRGDIQYF. The CDR3 DNA follows: TGCGCCAGCCGGGACATCCGAGGGGACATTCAGTACTTC.

The V and J genes are TRBV6-1 and TRBJ1-2; TRBD1 agrees at 7 bases. After removal of 6 bases from V and 0 bases from J, the junction contained 7 bases not matched to a gene. The CDR3 consists of 15 residues. Germline CDR1 is MNHNS and CDR2 is SASEGT. CDR3 in DNA: TGTGCCAGCAGCCGGACAGGCTACGCTAACTATGGCTACACCTTC. Translation: CASSRTGYANYGYTF.

The DNA of the CDR3 is TGTGCCAGCAGCAAGATCTCTCGGGGGAACAATGAGCAGTTCTTC. Amino acid sequence: CASSKISRGNNEQFF. The chain has TRBV21-1 and TRBJ2-1; no check of the table's D call, TRBD2, against the DNA was made. TRBV21-1 is described as a pseudogene. The CDR3 sequence is 15 residues long.

V usage is TRBV28 and J usage is TRBJ1-3; no clear D gene. CDR1 MDHEN and CDR2 SYDVKM come from the germline V gene. Trimming removed 7 bases at V and 4 bases at J, with 11 bases between. The CDR3 extends over 13 amino acids. In DNA form, the CDR3 reads TGTGCCAGCACGGCAGCCAGGGGAAACACCATATATTTT. Its translation: CASTAARGNTIYF.

The chain has TRBV4-1 and TRBJ2-1; 8 bases are shared with TRBD2. CDR3 length: 18 residues. V trimming: 3 bases; J trimming: 0 bases; junction bases outside the gene matches: 10. CDR1 is MGHRA and CDR2 is YSYEKL in the germline V gene. DNA of the CDR3: TGCGCCAGCAGCCAGGGTCTAGCGGGCTTCAGCTCCTACAATGAGCAGTTCTTC. Protein: CASSQGLAGFSSYNEQFF.

The count of this clone is one. V is TRBV30 and J is TRBJ2-7; weak D call: TRBD1 (6 bases). The germline V and J ends were trimmed by 3 bases and 3 bases, with 18 bases remaining between them. The CDR3 consists of 15 residues. Germline V gene sequence: CDR1 GTSNPN, CDR2 SVGIG (reference sequence). The CDR3 DNA follows: TGTGCCTGGAGAGAGACAGGTGAGGGGCGCTACGAGCAGTACTTC. Protein sequence: CAWRETGEGRYEQYF. The entire variable domain, with the rest obtained from reference TRBV30 and TRBJ2-7, is as follows: SQTIHQWPATLVQPVGSPLSLECTVEGTSNPNLYWYRQAAGRGLQLLFYSVGIGQISSEVPQNLSASRPQDRQFILSSKKLLLSDSGFYLCAWRETGEGRYEQYFGPGTRLTVT.

The chain links TRBV4-1 to TRBJ1-1, with 10 positions matching TRBD1. Trimming cost V 4 bases and J 4 bases; bases outside gene matches: 6. The CDR3 is 15 residues long. CDR1 is MGHRA and CDR2 is YSYEKL in the germline V gene. CDR3 nucleotides: TGCGCCAGCAGCCTTGATGACAGGGGGCTCACTGAAGCTTTCTTT. It translates to CASSLDDRGLTEAFF.

V is TRBV7-8 and J is TRBJ1-1; D call uncertain. CDR3 size: 15 residues. Trimming stripped 5 bases from V and 2 bases from J, with 15 bases between. Per the germline V gene, CDR1 is SGHVS and CDR2 is FQNEAQ. The CDR3 DNA follows: TGTGCCAGCAGCCAGCTAGTGTCCCTAAACACTGAAGCTTTCTTT. It translates to CASSQLVSLNTEAFF.

The rearrangement uses TRBV5-1 and TRBJ2-7, with D possibly TRBD2 on 6 matching bases. This CDR3 has 15 amino acids. Germline CDR1 is SGHRS and CDR2 is YFSETQ. Trimming left V 2 bases short and J 7 bases short, with 19 bases between. The CDR3 sequence is CASSFAGLALEEQYF. The CDR3 DNA follows: TGCGCCAGCAGCTTCGCGGGGCTAGCTCTAGAGGAGCAGTACTTC.

The rearrangement joins TRBV5-1 to TRBJ1-1; D uncertain. Germline V gives CDR1 SGHRS, CDR2 YFSETQ. Trimming removed 0 bases at V and 2 bases at J, with 8 bases between. The CDR3 runs to 14 residues. CDR3 residues: CASSLGTRNTEAFF. The CDR3 DNA follows: TGCGCCAGCAGCTTGGGTACAAGAAACACTGAAGCTTTCTTT.